The 15 T cell receptor beta chains below were found in one sample sequenced in a study of shared clonotypes between healthy human individuals (TCRdb year 2020). Libraries came from the immunoSEQ multiplex PCR assay. TCRdb's version of the immuneACCESS table is confined to in-frame rearrangements and falls short of the full clone set. An unresolved V gene accounts for under half of the shortfall where checked; the remainder is of unknown origin. Within this sample are under 2.5 million clones, with 92% of them counted one time only. 0.37% of the sample comes from the top ten. The sequencing input was naive CD4+ T cells from PBMCs. This sample's cell subset or site label indicates: CD45RA+ positively selected. The receptors stem from a man younger than 35 in good health. Some clones in this sample may be carry-over from other donors' samples.

The rearrangement joins TRBV29-1 to TRBJ2-2; no clear D gene. Germline CDR1 and CDR2: SQVTM and ANQGSEA. The CDR3 contains 16 residues. The germline V and J ends were trimmed by 6 bases and 2 bases, with 19 bases remaining between them. CDR3 protein: CSVRDTLATNTGELFF. The CDR3 DNA is TGCAGCGTCCGCGACACGCTTGCCACAAACACCGGGGAGCTGTTTTTT.

The CDR3 DNA reads TGCAGCGCAGCGGGTGCAGGGGGGATAGGGGGCTACACCTTC. As protein: CSAAGAGGIGGYTF. V gene TRBV29-1 combines with J gene TRBJ1-2; 7 bases agree with TRBD1. J was trimmed by 8 bases and V by 7 bases; bases with no gene match: 16. CDR3 length: 14 residues. CDR1 is SQVTM, CDR2 ANQGSEA, per germline. Full variable domain (outside the CDR3, taken from reference TRBV29-1 and TRBJ1-2): SAVISQKPSRDICQRGTSLTIQCQVDSQVTMMFWYRQQPGQSLTLIATANQGSEATYESGFVIDKFPISRPNLTFSTLTVSNMSPEDSSIYLCSAAGAGGIGGYTFGSGTRLTVV.

This clone was recorded once. The chain links TRBV5-4 to TRBJ2-3; D ambiguous. CDR1 SGHNT and CDR2 YYREEE come from the germline V gene (reference sequence). V lost 0 bases and J lost 0, with 8 bases in between. There are 15 residues in the CDR3. The CDR3 reads CASSLGLFSTDTQYF. The DNA of the CDR3 is TGTGCCAGCAGCTTGGGACTTTTTAGCACAGATACGCAGTATTTT.

The CDR3, as DNA: TGCGCCAGCACCTACCTAGCGGGAGCCTACAATGAGCAGTTCTTC. It is translated as CASTYLAGAYNEQFF. The chain links TRBV5-1 to TRBJ2-1; TRBD2 aligns across 10 bases. J lost 2 bases, V lost 6 bases, and 5 bases had no gene match. CDR1 and CDR2 from the germline V gene are SGHRS and YFSETQ. The CDR3 sequence is 15 residues long. The full variable domain, with the rest looked up from reference TRBV5-1 and TRBJ2-1, is KAGVTQTPRYLIKTRGQQVTLSCSPISGHRSVSWYQQTPGQGLQFLFEYFSETQRNKGNFPGRFSGRQFSNSRSEMNVSTLELGDSALYLCASTYLAGAYNEQFFGPGTRLTVL.

This clone was seen just once. The chain is built from TRBV30 and TRBJ1-4, with D maybe TRBD1 (6 bases). V was pared by 0 bases and J by 0 bases, with 26 bases between. Germline V gene lookup returns CDR1 GTSNPN and CDR2 SVGIG (reference sequence). The CDR3 totals 21 residues. The CDR3 sequence: CAWSVVRETGRNPATNEKLFF. DNA of the CDR3: TGTGCCTGGAGTGTAGTAAGGGAGACAGGACGCAACCCTGCAACTAATGAAAAACTGTTTTTT.

This clone was observed once. The rearrangement joins TRBV27 to TRBJ2-2; the match to TRBD2 covers 14 bases. The CDR3 spans 17 residues. Germline V gives CDR1 MNHEY, CDR2 SMNVEV (reference sequence). The ends lost 3 bases at V and 6 bases at J; junction bases unmatched: 6. CDR3: CASSLLGLAGGPGELFF. DNA of the CDR3: TGTGCCAGCAGTTTGTTAGGACTAGCGGGAGGACCCGGGGAGCTGTTTTTT.

The chain joins TRBV10-3 to TRBJ2-7, with D perhaps matching TRBD1 (7 bases). Looked up from germline, CDR1 is ENHRY and CDR2 is SYGVKD. The V end lost 10 bases, the J end lost 5 bases, and 18 bases lay between the germline ends. CDR3 length: 13 amino acids. CDR3 loop: CATRGDSSDEQYF. Here the CDR3 DNA reads TGTGCCACCAGGGGGGACAGTAGCGACGAGCAGTACTTC.

V gene TRBV25-1 combines with J gene TRBJ2-1; the match to TRBD2 covers 7 bases. The CDR3 has 14 residues. V trimming: 8 bases; J trimming: 3 bases; junction bases outside the gene matches: 7. CDR1 MGHDK and CDR2 SYGVNS come from the germline V gene. CDR3 sequence: CASPRAGNYNEQFF. CDR3 DNA sequence: TGTGCCAGCCCTAGAGCGGGGAACTACAATGAGCAGTTCTTC. Combining the CDR3 with reference TRBV25-1 and TRBJ2-1 gives the whole variable domain EADIYQTPRYLVIGTGKKITLECSQTMGHDKMYWYQQDPGMELHLIHYSYGVNSTEKGDLSSESTVSRIRTEHFPLTLESARPSHTSQYLCASPRAGNYNEQFFGPGTRLTVL.

The rearrangement links TRBV2 to TRBJ2-7; the D gene could be TRBD1 or TRBD2 (5 bases each). Trimming cost V 7 bases and J 12 bases, with 19 bases left between them. CDR3 length: 12 amino acids. Germline V gives CDR1 SNHLY, CDR2 FYNNEI. Here the CDR3 DNA reads TGTGCCAGCACCCGGGGCCGGGCTAAGGGGTACTTC. Translating it yields CASTRGRAKGYF.

In regard to this clone: Other DNA sequences in the sample encode the same CDR3. This chain links TRBV28 with TRBJ1-2, with D possibly being TRBD1 (5 bases). V dropped 1 base and J dropped 8 bases, with 11 bases sitting between them. Per germline, CDR1 MDHEN and CDR2 SYDVKM. The length of the CDR3 is 13 residues. This chain's CDR3 is CASSLSGVGGYTF. Here the CDR3 DNA reads TGTGCCAGCAGTTTATCGGGGGTCGGCGGCTACACCTTC.

V gene TRBV7-3 combines with J gene TRBJ1-1; D may be TRBD1 (5 bases). This CDR3 region has 15 residues. Germline CDR1 is SGHTA and CDR2 is FQGTGA. With 2 bases removed from V and 1 base from J, the gap between germline ends came to 11 bases. The CDR3 nucleotides read TGTGCCAGCAGCTTATTTGAGGGGCGGAACACTGAAGCTTTCTTT. Translation gives CASSLFEGRNTEAFF.

A word on this clone: The sample has other DNA sequences that encode this CDR3 too. The rearrangement links TRBV6-5 to TRBJ1-5; D is unclear. The germline V and J ends were trimmed by 2 bases and 7 bases, with 9 bases remaining between them. Germline V gene lookup returns CDR1 MNHEY and CDR2 SVGAGI. This CDR3 region has 13 residues. CDR3 sequence (DNA): TGTGCCAGCAGTTACAGGGCGGGGCAGCCCCAGCATTTT. This translates into CASSYRAGQPQHF.

The V and J genes are TRBV28 and TRBJ1-2; 7 positions agree with TRBD1. Unmatched junction bases numbered 11, after V lost 7 bases and J lost 0 bases. CDR3 size: 16 residues. CDR1 and CDR2 (germline): MDHEN, SYDVKM. DNA of the CDR3: TGTGCCAGCATCAGCCAGGGGGGCCCTACTAACTATGGCTACACCTTC. This sequence encodes CASISQGGPTNYGYTF.

The chain recombines TRBV6-5 with TRBJ1-2, with D possibly being TRBD1 (6 bases). V gave up 0 bases and J gave up 7 bases, with 9 bases separating them. The CDR3 covers 13 residues. Germline lookup yields CDR1 MNHEY and CDR2 SVGAGI. CDR3 sequence reads: CASSYSPGVGYTF. For the CDR3, the DNA is TGTGCCAGCAGTTACTCTCCAGGGGTTGGCTACACCTTC.

This rearrangement joins TRBV28 to TRBJ2-7; D unresolved. This CDR3 spans 14 amino acids. Between the trimmed V and J ends, which lost 2 bases and 3 bases, there was a span of 11 bases. The germline gives CDR1 MDHEN, CDR2 SYDVKM. The CDR3 region is CASSLSHPIYEQYF. DNA for the CDR3: TGTGCCAGCAGTTTAAGCCACCCCATCTACGAGCAGTACTTC. The full variable domain, its missing parts supplied by reference TRBV28 and TRBJ2-7, is DVKVTQSSRYLVKRTGEKVFLECVQDMDHENMFWYRQDPGLGLRLIYFSYDVKMKEKGDIPEGYSVSREKKERFSLILESASTNQTSMYLCASSLSHPIYEQYFGPGTRLTVT.